Listed below are T cell receptor beta chains from one sample, sequenced in a study of blood T cell repertoires in COVID-19. TCRdb keeps only in-frame clones here, not all; method: immunoSEQ multiplex PCR. There are some 520,000 clones in the sample; 89% occur only once, and approximately 0.9% lies in the top ten. The source material was peripheral blood. These receptors all stem from a man younger than 35 with COVID-19, enrolled during active disease. CDR3s include the opening cysteine and the closing phenylalanine or tryptophan. D genes are given only for firm matches. Expanded clones get a size class; other rows say once, few or many, or leave the size out.

J gene | clone size | V gene | D gene | CDR3 DNA | CDR3 protein
TRBJ1-1 | once | TRBV10-2 | . | TGCGCCAGCAGTGCCCGGGTCGACACTGAAGCTTTCTTT | CASSARVDTEAFF
TRBJ2-1 | once | TRBV4-2 | TRBD2 | TGTGCCAGCAGCCCTCTGGGACTAGCGGCCTACAATGAGCAGTTCTTC | CASSPLGLAAYNEQFF
TRBJ1-6 | once | TRBV12-3/TRBV12-4 | . | TGTGCCAGCAGCAGGGTGGATTCACCCCTCCACTTT | CASSRVDSPLHF
TRBJ2-3 | . | TRBV7-6 | TRBD2 | TGTGCCAGCAGCTTGTGGACTAGCGGGAGTTCTGTGGTAGATACGCAGTATTTT | CASSLWTSGSSVVDTQYF
TRBJ2-1 | once | TRBV5-4 | TRBD2 | TGTGCCAGCAGCCCGCTAGCGGGAGGGCCCGATGAGCAGTTCTTC | CASSPLAGGPDEQFF
TRBJ2-7 | . | TRBV4-1 | TRBD1 | TGCGCCAGCAGCCCGTTAGGGACAGGGGCGCAGTACTTC | CASSPLGTGAQYF
TRBJ2-5 | . | TRBV27 | TRBD1 | TGTGCCAGCAGTTTATCCGCAGGGGGTGGGGAGACCCAGTACTTC | CASSLSAGGGETQYF
TRBJ2-3 | few | TRBV9 | . | TGTGCCAGCAGTGAATACAGGGTTTCGTCGGATACGCAGTATTTT | CASSEYRVSSDTQYF
TRBJ2-1 | . | TRBV13 | TRBD2 | TGTGCCAGCAGCTTATTTCTAGCGGGGGGGCTCAATGAGCAGTTCTTC | CASSLFLAGGLNEQFF
TRBJ1-2 | . | TRBV15 | . | TGTGCCACCAGCAGAAGGAGGGATATAGATGGCTACACCTTC | CATSRRRDIDGYTF